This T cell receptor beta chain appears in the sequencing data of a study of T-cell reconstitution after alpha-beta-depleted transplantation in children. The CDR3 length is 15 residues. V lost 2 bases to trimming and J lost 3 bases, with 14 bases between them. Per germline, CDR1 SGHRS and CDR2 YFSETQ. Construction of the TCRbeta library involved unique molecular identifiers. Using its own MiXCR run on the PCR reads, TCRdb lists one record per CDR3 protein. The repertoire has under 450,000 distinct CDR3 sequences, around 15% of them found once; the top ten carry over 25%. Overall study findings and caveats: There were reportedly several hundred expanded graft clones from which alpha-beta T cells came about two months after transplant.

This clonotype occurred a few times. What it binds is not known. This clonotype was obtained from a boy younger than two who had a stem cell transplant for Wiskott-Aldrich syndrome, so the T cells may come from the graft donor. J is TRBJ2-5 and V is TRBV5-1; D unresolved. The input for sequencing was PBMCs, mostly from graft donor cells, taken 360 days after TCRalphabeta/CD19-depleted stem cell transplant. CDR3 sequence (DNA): TGCGCCAGCAGCTTTTCCTTACCCCTGAAAGAGACCCAGTACTTC. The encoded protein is CASSFSLPLKETQYF.